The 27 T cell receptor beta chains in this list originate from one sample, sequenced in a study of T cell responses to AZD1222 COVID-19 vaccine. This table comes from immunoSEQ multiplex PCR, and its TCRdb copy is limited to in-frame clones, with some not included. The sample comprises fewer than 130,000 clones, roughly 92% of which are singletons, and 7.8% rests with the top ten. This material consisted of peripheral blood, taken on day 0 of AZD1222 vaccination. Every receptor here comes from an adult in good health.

The DNA for the CDR3 is TGTGCCAGCAGTGTAGGACAGGGCGTCTACAATGAGCAGTTCTTC. It specifies CASSVGQGVYNEQFF. The chain uses TRBV2 and TRBJ2-1, with TRBD1 matching over 8 bases. CDR1 SNHLY and CDR2 FYNNEI come from the germline V gene. The CDR3 has 15 amino acids. J lost 3 bases, V lost 4 bases, and 5 bases had no gene match.

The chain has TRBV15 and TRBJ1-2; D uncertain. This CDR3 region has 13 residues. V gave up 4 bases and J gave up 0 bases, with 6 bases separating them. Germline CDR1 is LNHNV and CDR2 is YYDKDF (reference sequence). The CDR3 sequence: CATSTRPNYGYTF. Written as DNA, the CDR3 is TGTGCCACCAGCACCCGACCTAACTATGGCTACACCTTC.

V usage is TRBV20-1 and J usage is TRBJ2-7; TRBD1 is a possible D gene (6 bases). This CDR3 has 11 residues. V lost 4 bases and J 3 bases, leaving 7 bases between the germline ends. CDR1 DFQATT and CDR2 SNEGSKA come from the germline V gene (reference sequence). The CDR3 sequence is CSATGVYEQYF. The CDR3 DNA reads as TGCAGTGCTACAGGGGTCTACGAGCAGTACTTC.

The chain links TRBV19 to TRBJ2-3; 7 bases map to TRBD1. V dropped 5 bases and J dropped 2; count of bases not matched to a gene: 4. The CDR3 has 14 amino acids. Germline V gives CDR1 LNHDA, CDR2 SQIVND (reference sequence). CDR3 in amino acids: CASSLTGVTDTQYF. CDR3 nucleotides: TGTGCCAGTAGTCTCACAGGGGTCACAGATACGCAGTATTTT.

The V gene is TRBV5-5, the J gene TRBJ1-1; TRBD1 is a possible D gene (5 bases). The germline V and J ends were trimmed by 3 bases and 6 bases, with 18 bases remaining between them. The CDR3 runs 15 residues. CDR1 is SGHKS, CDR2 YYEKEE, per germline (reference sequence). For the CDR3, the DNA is TGTGCCAGCAGCTGGATGGGTCGGGGGGAAGCTGAAGCTTTCTTT. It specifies CASSWMGRGEAEAFF.

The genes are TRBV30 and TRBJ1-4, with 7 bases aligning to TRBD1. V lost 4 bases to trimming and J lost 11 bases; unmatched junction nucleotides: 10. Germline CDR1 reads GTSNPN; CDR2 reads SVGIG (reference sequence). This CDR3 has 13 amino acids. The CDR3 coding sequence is TGTGCCTGGACATCAGGGGGATTTGAGAAACTGTTTTTT. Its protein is CAWTSGGFEKLFF.

The chain's CDR3 is CASSDPVGQFF. In nucleotides, the CDR3 is TGTGCCAGCAGTGATCCCGTGGGGCAGTTCTTC. The chain links TRBV6-1 to TRBJ2-1; D gene ambiguous. Germline CDR1 MNHNS, CDR2 SASEGT. The ends were cut back, 3 bases at V and 12 bases at J, with 9 bases in the middle. The CDR3 sequence is 11 residues long.

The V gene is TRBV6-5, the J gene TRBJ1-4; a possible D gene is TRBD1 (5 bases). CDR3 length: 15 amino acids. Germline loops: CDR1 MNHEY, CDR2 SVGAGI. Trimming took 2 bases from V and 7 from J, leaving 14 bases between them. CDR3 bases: TGTGCCAGCAGTTACGAGGGAGGGGCGGGTGAAAAACTGTTTTTT. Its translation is CASSYEGGAGEKLFF.

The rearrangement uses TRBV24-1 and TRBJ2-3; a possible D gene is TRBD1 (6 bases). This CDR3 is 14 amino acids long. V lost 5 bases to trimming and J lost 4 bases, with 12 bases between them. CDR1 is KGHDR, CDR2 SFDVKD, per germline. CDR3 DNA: TGTGCCACCAGTGTTCGGACAGACGCAGATACGCAGTATTTT. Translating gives CATSVRTDADTQYF.

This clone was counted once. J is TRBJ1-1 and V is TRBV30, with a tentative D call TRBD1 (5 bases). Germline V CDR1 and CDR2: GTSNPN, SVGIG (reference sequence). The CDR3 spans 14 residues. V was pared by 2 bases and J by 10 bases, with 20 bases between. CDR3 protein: CAWSFGAGMSAAFF. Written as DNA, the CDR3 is TGTGCCTGGAGTTTTGGCGCAGGGATGTCGGCAGCTTTCTTT.

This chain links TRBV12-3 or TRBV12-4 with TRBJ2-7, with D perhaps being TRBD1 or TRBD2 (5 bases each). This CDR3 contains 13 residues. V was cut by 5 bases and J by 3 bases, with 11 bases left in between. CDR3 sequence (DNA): TGTGCCAGCAGTCGGGACGCCGACTACGAGCAGTACTTC. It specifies CASSRDADYEQYF.

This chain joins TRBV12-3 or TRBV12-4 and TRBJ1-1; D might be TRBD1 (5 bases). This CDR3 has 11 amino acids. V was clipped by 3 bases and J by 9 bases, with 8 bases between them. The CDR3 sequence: CASSFREKAFF. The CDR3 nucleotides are TGTGCCAGCAGTTTCAGGGAAAAAGCTTTCTTT.

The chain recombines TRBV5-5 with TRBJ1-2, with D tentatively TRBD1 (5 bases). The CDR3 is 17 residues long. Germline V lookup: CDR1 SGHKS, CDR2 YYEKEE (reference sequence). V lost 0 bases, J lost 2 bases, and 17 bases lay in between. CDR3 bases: TGTGCCAGCAGCTTGGCCGGGACGAGGGGCCTCAACTATGGCTACACCTTC. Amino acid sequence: CASSLAGTRGLNYGYTF.

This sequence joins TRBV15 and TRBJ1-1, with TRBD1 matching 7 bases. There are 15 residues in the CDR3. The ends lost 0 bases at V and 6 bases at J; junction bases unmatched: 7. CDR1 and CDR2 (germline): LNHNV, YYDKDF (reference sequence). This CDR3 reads CATSRDSYRGAEAFF. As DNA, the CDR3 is TGTGCCACCAGCAGAGATTCGTACAGGGGCGCTGAAGCTTTCTTT.

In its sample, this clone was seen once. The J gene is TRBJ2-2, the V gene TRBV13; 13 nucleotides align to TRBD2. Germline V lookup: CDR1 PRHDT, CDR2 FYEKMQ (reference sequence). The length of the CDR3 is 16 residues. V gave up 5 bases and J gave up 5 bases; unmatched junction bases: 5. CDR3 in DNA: TGTGCCAGCAGCAATGGACTAGCGGGAGTAACCGGGGAGCTGTTTTTT. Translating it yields CASSNGLAGVTGELFF.

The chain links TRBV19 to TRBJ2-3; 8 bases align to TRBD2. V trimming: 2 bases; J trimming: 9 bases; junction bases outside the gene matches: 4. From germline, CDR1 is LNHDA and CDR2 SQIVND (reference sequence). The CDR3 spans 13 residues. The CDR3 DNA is TGTGCCAGTAGTATACGGGAGGGGGACACGCAGTATTTT. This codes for CASSIREGDTQYF.

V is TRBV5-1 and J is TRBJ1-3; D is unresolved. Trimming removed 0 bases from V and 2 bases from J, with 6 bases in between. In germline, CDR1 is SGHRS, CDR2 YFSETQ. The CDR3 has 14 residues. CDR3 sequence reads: CASSLGSPGNTIYF. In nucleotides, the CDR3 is TGCGCCAGCAGCTTGGGCAGTCCTGGAAACACCATATATTTT.

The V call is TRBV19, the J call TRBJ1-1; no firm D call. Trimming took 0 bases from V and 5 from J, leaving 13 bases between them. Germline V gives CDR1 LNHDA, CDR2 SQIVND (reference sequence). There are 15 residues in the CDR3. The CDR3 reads CASSIDRSEVTEAFF. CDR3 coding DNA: TGTGCCAGTAGTATAGACAGGAGTGAGGTGACTGAAGCTTTCTTT.

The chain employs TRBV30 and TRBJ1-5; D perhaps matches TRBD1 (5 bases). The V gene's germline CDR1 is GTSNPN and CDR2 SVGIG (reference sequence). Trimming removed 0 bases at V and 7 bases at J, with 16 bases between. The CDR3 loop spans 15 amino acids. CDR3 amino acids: CAWSVGTVARQPQHF. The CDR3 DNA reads TGTGCCTGGAGTGTCGGGACGGTAGCGCGGCAGCCCCAGCATTTT.

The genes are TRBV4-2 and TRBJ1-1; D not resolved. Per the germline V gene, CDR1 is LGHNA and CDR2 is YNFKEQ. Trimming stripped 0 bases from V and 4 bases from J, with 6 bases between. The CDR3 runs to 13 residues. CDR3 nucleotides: TGTGCCAGCAGCCAAGATAGGTCCACTGAAGCTTTCTTT. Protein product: CASSQDRSTEAFF.

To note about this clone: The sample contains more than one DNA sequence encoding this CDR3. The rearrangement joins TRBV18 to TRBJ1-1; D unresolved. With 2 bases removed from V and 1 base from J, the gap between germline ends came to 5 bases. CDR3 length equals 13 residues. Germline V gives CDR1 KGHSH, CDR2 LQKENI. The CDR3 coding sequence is TGTGCCAGCTCACCAACGGAGAACACTGAAGCTTTCTTT. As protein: CASSPTENTEAFF.

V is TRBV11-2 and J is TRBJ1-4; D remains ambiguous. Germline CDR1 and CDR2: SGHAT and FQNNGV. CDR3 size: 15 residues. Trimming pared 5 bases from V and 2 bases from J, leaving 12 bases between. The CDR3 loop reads CASSPQLSTNEKLFF. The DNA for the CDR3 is TGTGCCAGCAGCCCTCAGCTTAGCACTAATGAAAAACTGTTTTTT.

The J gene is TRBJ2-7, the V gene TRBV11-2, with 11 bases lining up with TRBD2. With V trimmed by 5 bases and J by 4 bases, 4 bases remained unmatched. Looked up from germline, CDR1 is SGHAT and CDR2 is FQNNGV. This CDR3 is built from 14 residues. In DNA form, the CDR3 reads TGTGCCAGCAGCGCCCTAGCGGGGGGATACGAGCAGTACTTC. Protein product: CASSALAGGYEQYF.

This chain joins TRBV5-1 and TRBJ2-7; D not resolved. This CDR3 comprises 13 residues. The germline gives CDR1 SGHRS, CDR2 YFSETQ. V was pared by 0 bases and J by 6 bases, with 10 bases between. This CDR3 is CASSLGMGSEQYF. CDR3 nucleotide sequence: TGCGCCAGCAGCTTGGGGATGGGGTCCGAGCAGTACTTC.

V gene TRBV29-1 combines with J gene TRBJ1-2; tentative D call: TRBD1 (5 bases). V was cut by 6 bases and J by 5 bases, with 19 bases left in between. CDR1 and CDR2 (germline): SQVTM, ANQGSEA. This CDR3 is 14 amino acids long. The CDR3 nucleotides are TGCAGCGTATCCTCGGGGGACGGGGGGTATGGCTACACCTTC. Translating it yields CSVSSGDGGYGYTF.

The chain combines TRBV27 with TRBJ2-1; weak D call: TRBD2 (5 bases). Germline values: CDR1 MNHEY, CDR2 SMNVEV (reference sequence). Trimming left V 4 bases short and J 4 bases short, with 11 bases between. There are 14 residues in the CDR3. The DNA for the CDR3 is TGTGCCAGCAGTTCGTTACTAGTTTACAATGAGCAGTTCTTC. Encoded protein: CASSSLLVYNEQFF.

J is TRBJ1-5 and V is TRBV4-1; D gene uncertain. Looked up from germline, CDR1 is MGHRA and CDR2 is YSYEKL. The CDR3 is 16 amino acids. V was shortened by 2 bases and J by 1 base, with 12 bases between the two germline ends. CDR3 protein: CASSQSPPGSNQPQHF. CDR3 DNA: TGCGCCAGCAGCCAATCCCCGCCGGGGAGCAATCAGCCCCAGCATTTT.